The next 14 T cell receptor beta chains were all read from a single sample in a study of T-cell memory formation after mild COVID-19. TCRdb processed the 5' RACE reads anew with MiXCR; each CDR3 protein has one entry. This sample has about 470,000 distinct CDR3 sequences, with 15% to 20% found just once. The sample consisted of PBMCs or a T cell subset sorted from them (not recorded which). All receptors come from an adult woman who had mild COVID-19 (a few samples of this study predate the infection). Cell type and time point are not known.

This clonotype was counted a few times. This chain joins TRBV9 and TRBJ2-1; 14 bases agree with TRBD2. V shed 4 bases, J shed 5 bases, and the junction held 5 bases outside the gene matches. The CDR3 sequence is 16 residues long. The germline gives CDR1 SGDLS, CDR2 YYNGEE. CDR3 sequence reads: CASSPRTSGGNNEQFF. CDR3 nucleotides: TGTGCCAGCAGCCCCCGGACTAGCGGGGGGAACAATGAGCAGTTCTTC.

The chain employs TRBV28 and TRBJ2-7; D gene uncertain. This CDR3 contains 13 residues. V was clipped by 7 bases and J by 2 bases, with 12 bases between them. From germline, CDR1 is MDHEN and CDR2 SYDVKM. In nucleotides, the CDR3 is TGTGCCAGCACGTCACGTACGGCCTACGAGCAGTACTTC. Its translation: CASTSRTAYEQYF. Variable domain in full (rest from reference TRBV28 and TRBJ2-7): DVKVTQSSRYLVKRTGEKVFLECVQDMDHENMFWYRQDPGLGLRLIYFSYDVKMKEKGDIPEGYSVSREKKERFSLILESASTNQTSMYLCASTSRTAYEQYFGPGTRLTVT.

This clonotype was picked up a small number of times. The chain couples TRBV7-6 to TRBJ2-7; TRBD1 agrees at 7 bases. J lost 2 bases, V lost 0 bases, and 13 bases had no gene match. This CDR3 has 18 amino acids. Germline V lookup: CDR1 SGHVS, CDR2 FNYEAQ. CDR3 DNA sequence: TGTGCCAGCAGCTTAGCTTTCGGGACAGCCCGGATGGCCTACGAGCAGTACTTC. Protein sequence: CASSLAFGTARMAYEQYF.

The rearrangement uses TRBV5-1 and TRBJ2-5, with TRBD2 matching over 9 bases. Germline V gives CDR1 SGHRS, CDR2 YFSETQ. Trimming removed 1 base from V and 6 bases from J; junction bases left unmatched: 7. The CDR3 is 15 residues long. CDR3 amino acids: CASSLIAGAEQTQYF. CDR3 nucleotide sequence: TGCGCCAGCAGCTTGATAGCGGGGGCTGAGCAGACCCAGTACTTC.

This clonotype has only a few counts. The V and J genes are TRBV2 and TRBJ1-1; D remains ambiguous. Per the germline V gene, CDR1 is SNHLY and CDR2 is FYNNEI. Trimming pared 10 bases from V and 4 bases from J, leaving 16 bases between. The CDR3 runs to 13 residues. The CDR3 protein is CATSESGSTEAFF. The CDR3 DNA follows: TGTGCCACCTCAGAGAGTGGGAGCACTGAAGCTTTCTTT.

The chain uses TRBV20-1 and TRBJ2-1; TRBD2 aligns across 8 bases. From germline, CDR1 is DFQATT and CDR2 SNEGSKA (reference sequence). CDR3 length: 17 amino acids. With 6 bases clipped from V and 0 bases from J, the junction kept 13 bases outside the gene matches. CDR3 sequence: CSARLRGALGSYNEQFF. The CDR3 region has the DNA TGCAGTGCCAGGCTGCGGGGGGCTTTGGGCTCCTACAATGAGCAGTTCTTC.

This clonotype was counted a few times. One junction end does not reproduce the germline sequence, and a read error may be involved. This sequence joins TRBV7-6 and TRBJ2-1, with D perhaps TRBD2 (6 bases). The length of the CDR3 is 13 residues. Germline values: CDR1 SGHVS, CDR2 FNYEAQ. CDR3 nucleotide sequence: TGTGCCAGCACCCCTATAGTGACTAGTCCAATGGAGTTC. Translation gives CASTPIVTSPMEF.

Only a few counts were recorded for this clonotype. The chain carries TRBV24-1 and TRBJ2-5; unclear D gene. V lost 3 bases and J 4 bases, leaving 8 bases between the germline ends. The germline V gene encodes CDR1 KGHDR and CDR2 SFDVKD. CDR3 length: 13 residues. The CDR3: CATSDLGSETQYF. CDR3 DNA sequence: TGTGCCACCAGTGATCTAGGGTCAGAGACCCAGTACTTC.

This clonotype was counted a few times. This rearrangement joins TRBV7-2 to TRBJ2-2, with 11 bases that match TRBD2. CDR1 is SGHTA and CDR2 is FQGNSA in the germline V gene. The CDR3 spans 17 residues. V trimming: 2 bases; J trimming: 4 bases; junction bases outside the gene matches: 6. In DNA, the CDR3 is TGTGCCAGCAGCTTATCACGACTAGCGGGAATCACCGGGGAGCTGTTTTTT. It translates to CASSLSRLAGITGELFF.

This sequence joins TRBV9 and TRBJ2-2; D is unclear. Per germline, CDR1 SGDLS and CDR2 YYNGEE. This CDR3 has 16 amino acids. Trimming stripped 0 bases from V and 3 bases from J, with 12 bases between. CDR3 protein: CASSVETLFDTGELFF. The CDR3 bases are TGTGCCAGCAGCGTAGAAACACTTTTCGACACCGGGGAGCTGTTTTTT.

This clonotype showed up just a few times. CDR3 nucleotides: TGCAGTGCTGGACAGGGTACAGATGAAGCTTTCTTT. This sequence encodes CSAGQGTDEAFF. The rearrangement links TRBV20-1 to TRBJ1-1, with 8 bases identical to TRBD1. From germline, CDR1 is DFQATT and CDR2 SNEGSKA (reference sequence). This CDR3 region has 12 residues. V shed 5 bases and J 7 bases; nucleotides not matched to a gene: 6.

The rearrangement joins TRBV5-3 to TRBJ1-5; D gene unclear. TRBV5-3 is labeled an ORF, and its function is uncertain. This CDR3 is built from 15 residues. V was shortened by 6 bases and J by 1 base, with 14 bases between the two germline ends. CDR3 nucleotides: TGTGCCAGAATGATCCACCTTGGAAGCAATCAGCCCCAGCATTTT. The encoded protein is CARMIHLGSNQPQHF.

The J gene is TRBJ2-7, the V gene TRBV29-1; D is ambiguous. The ends were cut back, 5 bases at V and 6 bases at J, with 14 bases in the middle. The V gene's germline CDR1 is SQVTM and CDR2 ANQGSEA. The CDR3 sequence is 12 residues long. CDR3 in amino acids: CSVSDGPLEQYF. In nucleotides, the CDR3 is TGCAGCGTTTCTGACGGCCCCCTCGAGCAGTACTTC.

This clonotype turned up a few times. This chain connects TRBV5-1 to TRBJ2-1; D unresolved. The CDR3 is 12 amino acids. The germline V and J ends were trimmed by 0 bases and 9 bases, with 7 bases remaining between them. Per the germline V gene, CDR1 is SGHRS and CDR2 is YFSETQ. CDR3 protein: CASSLVVTEQFF. The CDR3 DNA reads as TGCGCCAGCAGCTTGGTTGTGACTGAGCAGTTCTTC.